The present TCR beta chain was sequenced within a study of cytomegalovirus exposure and HLA in healthy donors. Libraries were prepared by immunoSEQ multiplex PCR; TCRdb keeps only in-frame clonotypes and omits some of them. This table holds more than 85,000 clones, approximately 94% found once. The donors were members of the 120-subject validation cohort (separate from the roughly 670-subject first cohort). The CDR3 loop spans 14 amino acids. The J segment lost 10 bases and the V segment lost 4 bases, leaving 11 bases of the junction unmatched. CDR1 and CDR2 (germline): SGDLS, YYNGEE. This clone turned up a few times.

V usage is TRBV9 and J usage is TRBJ1-1; TRBD1 aligns across 9 bases. The sequence was collected from a woman in her twenties or thirties in good health and CMV-seropositive. The sequenced sample was PBMCs. The CDR3 DNA is TGTGCCAGCAGCCCACAAGGGACAGGGATAGGAGCTTTCTTT. Amino acid sequence: CASSPQGTGIGAFF. Using reference TRBV9 and TRBJ1-1 for the parts outside the CDR3, the full variable domain is DSGVTQTPKHLITATGQRVTLRCSPRSGDLSVYWYQQSLDQGLQFLIQYYNGEERAKGNILERFSAQQFPDLHSELNLSSLELGDSALYFCASSPQGTGIGAFFGQGTRLTVV.